The clone carrying this T cell receptor (beta chain) was counted at least ten times. The antigen remains unidentified. This record belongs to a study of regulatory T cells in long-lasting Graves disease. The CDR3 spans 14 residues. Per germline, CDR1 SQVTM and CDR2 ANQGSEA. Trimming took off 0 bases at V and 9 bases at J, with 17 bases between the two ends. Findings of the study overall: Sampling was limited to peripheral blood rather than thyroid tissue. Shared public clonotypes totalled a few thousand in persistent patients, compared with around 930 in new patients.

Sample time point: persistent/refractory GD, antithyroid drugs over 5 years with positive TRAb. Scientists built the TCR library using RNA that was extracted from PBMCs. Graves' disease diagnosis relied on American Thyroid Association guidelines. According to the study, TCR beta libraries were built with iRepertoire HTBI primers and CDR3-region Arm-PCR. TCRdb fed the multiplex PCR reads into MiXCR, producing one record per CDR3 protein. The sample carries about 470,000 distinct CDR3 sequences, about a fifth recorded once. The chain combines TRBV29-1 with TRBJ1-1; D is possibly TRBD1 (6 bases). This specimen consisted of peripheral blood mononuclear cells (PBMCs), obtained when the disease was refractory, from a patient treated with antithyroid drugs. This clonotype was obtained from a female donor with Graves disease. CDR3 nucleotides: TGCAGCGTTGAAGATCGGGACAACATAGTTCAAGCTTTCTTT. Protein sequence: CSVEDRDNIVQAFF.